This section outlines one TCR beta chain sequence together with its context. The sample belongs to a study of graft-versus-host responses after intestinal transplantation. Trimming at V came to 0 bases and at J to 11 bases, leaving 7 bases not matched to a gene. Germline-derived CDR1 and CDR2 are SGHTA and FQGNSA. The CDR3 sequence is 15 residues long. Sequencing used immunoSEQ multiplex PCR; TCRdb keeps in-frame clones, though not all of them. The data contain about 14,000 clones, 35% to 45% of them singletons. Study results and limitations: Early post-transplant HvG declines showed an association with peak circulating GvH clone levels.

The source was alloreactive CD4+ T cells from a mixed lymphocyte reaction culture, collected before intestinal transplant. Subset: CFSE-low proliferating T cells sorted from roughly 6-day pre-transplant mixed lymphocyte reaction (GvH or HvG direction). This TCR came from a human patient who received an intestinal transplant. The V gene is TRBV7-2, the J gene TRBJ2-1; 10 nucleotides agree with TRBD2. The CDR3 DNA reads as TGTGCCAGCAGCTTAGCGTGGACTAGCGGAATACAGCAGTTCTTC. The encoded protein is CASSLAWTSGIQQFF.